The 7 T cell receptor beta chains listed next were all sequenced from one sample in a study of shared T cell receptors in the human thymus. Repertoires were generated with immunoSEQ multiplex PCR, while TCRdb's copy carries only in-frame clones and drops some. The sample records roughly 500,000 clones, 70% to 80% being singletons. In addition, the sample was reused for a study of human thymus T cells.

Material for sequencing was thymocytes. These TCRs come from a boy younger than two with a congenital heart defect.

In this sample, this clone turned up a few times. J is TRBJ1-1 and V is TRBV10-3; 8 nucleotides line up with TRBD1. This CDR3 comprises 17 residues. Germline trimming cut 3 bases from V and 10 bases from J; bases unmatched to any gene: 19. Germline CDR1 ENHRY, CDR2 SYGVKD. The CDR3: CAISEGGGRGRGERAFF. The CDR3 nucleotides are TGTGCCATCAGTGAAGGTGGGGGCAGGGGGCGCGGAGAAAGAGCTTTCTTT.

V usage is TRBV9 and J usage is TRBJ2-5; D is perhaps TRBD2 (6 bases). CDR3 length: 13 amino acids. V was cut by 1 base and J by 9 bases, with 13 bases left in between. Germline lookup yields CDR1 SGDLS and CDR2 YYNGEE. CDR3 region: CASSVLRSGAQYF. The CDR3 bases are TGTGCCAGCAGCGTACTCCGGTCGGGGGCCCAGTACTTC.

CDR3 sequence (DNA): TGTGCCAGCAGTCCAGCGGAGCCTACCTACTACGAGCAGTACTTC. Protein product: CASSPAEPTYYEQYF. The V call is TRBV2, the J call TRBJ2-7; D perhaps matches TRBD2 (5 bases). The germline V and J ends were trimmed by 5 bases and 3 bases, with 17 bases remaining between them. CDR1 and CDR2 (germline): SNHLY, FYNNEI. The CDR3 is 15 amino acids.

The chain couples TRBV5-1 to TRBJ1-4; 7 nucleotides agree with TRBD1. This CDR3 is built from 18 residues. The trim removed 0 bases at V and 0 bases at J, leaving 8 bases unmatched. Germline lookup yields CDR1 SGHRS and CDR2 YFSETQ. CDR3 in amino acids: CASSLVARRGATNEKLFF. The CDR3, as DNA: TGCGCCAGCAGCTTGGTGGCCCGCAGGGGGGCAACTAATGAAAAACTGTTTTTT.

The CDR3 DNA reads as TGTGCCAGCAGCCTCCTGGACGGGGGTGTGATCAGCACAGATACGCAGTATTTT. Its protein is CASSLLDGGVISTDTQYF. The chain carries TRBV14 and TRBJ2-3; tentative D call: TRBD2 (6 bases). V was trimmed by 4 bases and J by 0 bases, leaving 20 bases between them. The CDR3 covers 18 residues. CDR1 is SGHDN and CDR2 is FVKESK in the germline V gene.

This sequence joins TRBV7-9 and TRBJ2-7; TRBD1 aligns across 9 bases. Per germline, CDR1 SEHNR and CDR2 FQNEAQ (reference sequence). Trimming cost V 4 bases and J 6 bases; bases outside gene matches: 10. This CDR3 region has 15 residues. The CDR3 sequence: CASSSQTTGGSEQYF. In nucleotides, the CDR3 is TGTGCCAGCAGCTCTCAAACGACAGGGGGTAGCGAGCAGTACTTC.

The chain carries TRBV2 and TRBJ1-1; 7 bases map to TRBD1. The CDR3 runs to 15 residues. The V and J ends lost 7 bases and 1 base, in that order; junction bases with no gene match: 9. From germline, CDR1 is SNHLY and CDR2 FYNNEI. DNA for the CDR3: TGTGCCAGCACCCAGAGGGACAGAAGGAACACTGAAGCTTTCTTT. Its protein is CASTQRDRRNTEAFF.